This is a list of T cell receptor beta chains from one sample in a study of regulatory T cells in long-lasting Graves disease. In TCRdb, the multiplex PCR reads were re-called with MiXCR into one record per CDR3 protein. This sample has a few hundred thousand distinct CDR3 sequences, with roughly a quarter found just once. Source: peripheral blood mononuclear cells (PBMCs), taken when the disease was refractory, from a patient treated with antithyroid drugs. All receptors derive from a female donor with Graves disease. The CDR3 runs from the conserved cysteine through the conserved F or W. D genes are given only for firm matches. Where a row states a size, it is once, few, many or the class of an expanded clone; other rows omit it.

>.|TRBJ1-1|many|TRBV28
CASSLIHSMNTEAFF
TGTGCCAGCAGTTTAATCCATTCGATGAACACTGAAGCTTTCTTT
>.|TRBJ2-5|many|TRBV12-3/TRBV12-4
CASSAVKGQSETQYF
TGTGCCAGCAGCGCCGTGAAGGGGCAATCAGAGACCCAGTACTTC
>TRBD1|TRBJ1-2|.|TRBV28
CASSLGTGSPVLYGYTF
TGTGCCAGCAGTTTGGGGACAGGGTCCCCCGTCCTATATGGCTACACCTTC
>.|TRBJ1-1|many|TRBV15
CATSRDTVRTMNTEAFF
TGTGCCACCAGCAGAGATACAGTCAGAACCATGAACACTGAAGCTTTCTTT
>TRBD1|TRBJ1-2|.|TRBV13
CASRGQGINYGYTF
TGTGCCAGCCGAGGACAGGGGATAAACTATGGCTACACCTTC
>.|TRBJ1-1|many|TRBV12-3/TRBV12-4
CASIVFLGANTEAFF
TGTGCCAGCATTGTATTTCTAGGGGCGAACACTGAAGCTTTCTTT
>.|TRBJ1-1|.|TRBV9
CASSVQGAMNTEAFF
TGTGCCAGCAGCGTACAGGGTGCCATGAACACTGAAGCTTTCTTT
>.|TRBJ2-7|.|TRBV6-1
CASSLIDRNRAHRGLEQYF
TGTGCCAGCAGTCTCATAGATAGGAACAGGGCACACAGAGGTCTCGAGCAGTACTTC
>TRBD2|TRBJ2-1|few|TRBV28
CASSPGTSGRREFF
TGTGCCAGCAGCCCCGGGACTAGCGGGAGGAGAGAGTTCTTC
>.|TRBJ1-5|.|TRBV5-1
CASSLVQGAQPQHF
TGCGCCAGCAGCTTAGTACAGGGCGCGCAGCCCCAGCATTTT
>.|TRBJ1-4|.|TRBV7-2
CASRATGLTNEKLFF
TGTGCCAGCAGAGCAACAGGGCTAACTAATGAAAAACTGTTTTTT
>.|TRBJ1-2|few|TRBV6-1
CASTLVGGYGYTF
TGTGCCAGCACTCTAGTGGGGGGATATGGCTACACCTTC
>.|TRBJ1-1|.|TRBV18
CASSLQQKNTEAFF
TGTGCCAGCTCACTGCAGCAGAAGAACACTGAAGCTTTCTTT
>.|TRBJ1-1|.|TRBV20-1
CSASPNTEAFF
TGCAGTGCTAGTCCGAACACTGAAGCTTTCTTT
>.|TRBJ2-2|.|TRBV5-1
CASSFVGVGGPNTGELFF
TGCGCCAGCAGCTTCGTGGGGGTCGGGGGCCCCAACACCGGGGAGCTGTTTTTT
>.|TRBJ1-6|.|TRBV7-2
CASSLGVGSSYNSPLHF
TGTGCCAGCAGCTTAGGGGTCGGAAGCTCCTATAATTCACCCCTCCACTTT
>TRBD1|TRBJ2-4|many|TRBV5-1
CASSYGQGENIQYF
TGCGCCAGCAGCTATGGACAGGGGGAAAACATTCAGTACTTC
>.|TRBJ1-4|many|TRBV6-1
CAARGREGEKLFF
TGTGCCGCGAGGGGCCGGGAGGGGGAAAAACTGTTTTTT
>.|TRBJ2-2|.|TRBV7-3
CASSLGPSTATGELFF
TGTGCCAGCAGCCTAGGTCCGTCGACCGCCACCGGGGAGCTGTTTTTT
>TRBD1|TRBJ1-4|many|TRBV11-2
CASKGDSYNEKLFF
TGTGCCAGCAAAGGGGACAGTTATAATGAAAAACTGTTTTTT
>.|TRBJ1-2|.|TRBV29-1
CSVGGGRWHGYTF
TGCAGCGTCGGGGGAGGCAGATGGCATGGCTACACCTTC
>.|TRBJ1-1|.|TRBV6-1
CASSPGPGSGTEAFF
TGTGCCAGCAGCCCCGGTCCAGGTAGCGGCACTGAAGCTTTCTTT
>.|TRBJ2-7|many|TRBV28
CASTLRGVSDEQYF
TGTGCCAGCACTCTGAGGGGGGTAAGCGACGAGCAGTACTTC
>.|TRBJ2-7|.|TRBV25-1
CASSVGGLIPYEQYF
TGTGCCAGCAGTGTGGGGGGCCTAATCCCCTACGAGCAGTACTTC
>TRBD1|TRBJ2-1|.|TRBV6-5
CASSYGGVGQGVGNEQFF
TGTGCCAGCAGTTACGGGGGAGTCGGACAGGGAGTCGGCAATGAGCAGTTCTTC
>.|TRBJ2-7|.|TRBV3-1
CASSQDDQTSSYEQYF
TGTGCCAGCAGCCAAGATGACCAGACGAGCTCCTACGAGCAGTACTTC
>.|TRBJ1-5|many|TRBV28
CASSRPTGPDQPQHF
TGTGCCAGCAGTCGCCCGACAGGCCCTGATCAGCCCCAGCATTTT
>.|TRBJ2-3|.|TRBV5-1
CASSLARINTDTQYF
TGCGCCAGCAGCTTGGCGCGGATAAACACAGATACGCAGTATTTT
>TRBD2|TRBJ2-5|many|TRBV2
CASSEGLAGVETQYF
TGTGCCAGCAGTGAAGGACTAGCGGGAGTAGAGACCCAGTACTTC
>.|TRBJ1-2|once|TRBV6-1
CATLYTGSANYGYTF
TGTGCCACCTTATACACAGGATCAGCTAACTATGGCTACACCTTC
>.|TRBJ1-1|many|TRBV2
CASSVRRWNTEAFF
TGTGCCAGCAGTGTACGGCGTTGGAACACTGAAGCTTTCTTT
>.|TRBJ2-7|few|TRBV6-2/TRBV6-3
CASSYRMGTSVGEQYF
TGTGCCAGCAGTTACCGAATGGGGACATCAGTAGGCGAGCAGTACTTC
>TRBD2|TRBJ2-7|many|TRBV2
CASSARTSSSYEQYF
TGTGCCAGCAGTGCCCGGACTAGTTCCTCCTACGAGCAGTACTTC
>TRBD2|TRBJ2-3|.|TRBV27
CASSRAGDRTDTQYF
TGTGCCAGCAGTAGGGCGGGAGACCGCACAGATACGCAGTATTTT
>TRBD2|TRBJ2-1|few|TRBV7-6
CASSLGAGTSGYNEQFF
TGTGCCAGCAGCTTAGGGGCCGGGACTAGCGGATACAATGAGCAGTTCTTC
>TRBD1|TRBJ1-2|many|TRBV24-1
CATSVQGTDGYTF
TGTGCCACCAGCGTACAGGGGACGGATGGCTACACCTTC
>.|TRBJ1-1|few|TRBV15
CATSRDREGSTEAFF
TGTGCCACCAGCAGAGATCGGGAGGGATCCACTGAAGCTTTCTTT
>TRBD1|TRBJ2-7|.|TRBV7-2
CASSMTGPYEQYF
TGTGCCAGCAGCATGACAGGGCCCTACGAGCAGTACTTC
>TRBD2|TRBJ2-7|many|TRBV30
CAWRVGGSSKQYF
TGTGCCTGGAGGGTCGGGGGGAGTTCAAAGCAGTACTTC
>TRBD2|TRBJ2-7|many|TRBV7-2
CASSLGGLAGGNEQYF
TGTGCCAGCAGCTTAGGGGGTTTAGCGGGAGGGAACGAGCAGTACTTC
>.|TRBJ1-1|few|TRBV19
CASSIDRRTEAFF
TGTGCCAGTAGTATAGACCGGAGGACTGAAGCTTTCTTT
>.|TRBJ2-5|many|TRBV20-1
CSARGVETQYF
TGCAGTGCTAGAGGCGTCGAGACCCAGTACTTC
>TRBD1|TRBJ1-1|few|TRBV27
CASRQDRGTVNTEAFF
TGTGCCAGCAGACAGGACAGGGGAACTGTGAACACTGAAGCTTTCTTT
>TRBD1|TRBJ1-5|.|TRBV19
CASSETGVPNQPQHF
TGTGCCAGTAGTGAGACAGGGGTGCCCAATCAGCCCCAGCATTTT
>TRBD2|TRBJ2-7|.|TRBV9
CASSSGLAGSQYEQYF
TGTGCCAGCAGCTCCGGACTAGCGGGAAGCCAATACGAGCAGTACTTC
>TRBD2|TRBJ2-3|few|TRBV9
CASSVGAGAPDTQYF
TGTGCCAGCAGCGTAGGCGCGGGAGCCCCAGATACGCAGTATTTT
>.|TRBJ2-4|.|TRBV20-1
CSGHSLETKNIQYF
TGCAGTGGCCACAGCTTAGAGACCAAAAACATTCAGTACTTC
>.|TRBJ2-5|.|TRBV7-2
CASSLGDSLGGTQYF
TGTGCCAGCAGCTTAGGGGACAGTTTGGGGGGGACCCAGTACTTC
>.|TRBJ1-6|few|TRBV11-2
CASSLARKANSPLHF
TGTGCCAGCAGCTTAGCACGAAAGGCTAATTCACCCCTCCACTTT
>TRBD1|TRBJ2-7|many|TRBV2
CASRNRDRGPSYEQYF
TGTGCCAGCAGAAACCGCGACAGGGGGCCTTCCTACGAGCAGTACTTC
>TRBD1|TRBJ2-7|few|TRBV7-9
CASRRDSHYEQYF
TGTGCCAGCAGGAGGGACAGCCACTACGAGCAGTACTTC
>.|TRBJ2-7|few|TRBV5-1
CASSLTGRTAYEQYF
TGCGCCAGCAGCTTGACAGGCAGGACGGCGTACGAGCAGTACTTC
>.|TRBJ2-7|few|TRBV11-2
CASSPSNEQYF
TGTGCCAGCAGCCCCTCAAACGAGCAGTACTTC